This TCR beta chain was retrieved from a study of quantifying T cell responses using KT2 cells. About the research overall: cDNA was made from DNase-treated RNA using alpha and beta constant primers.

Known numbers of the T cell clone KT2 were added to PBMC. KT2 cells were mixed with fixed PBMC numbers at varying ratios. A word on this clonotype: No antigen is known for it.

General study points: Even the lowest spike-in, about one KT2 cell per 100,000 PBMC, yielded detectable KT2 sequences.

The CDR3 totals 17 residues. The germline CDR1 and CDR2 sequences are SGHAT and FQNNGV. The J segment lost 6 bases and the V segment lost 3 bases, leaving 8 bases of the junction unmatched. The cDNA 3' end received a ligated oligonucleotide with a UMI. An equimolar mix of RC1.1 and RC1.2 primed the beta chain across TRBC1 and TRBC2. TCRdb re-called the UMI-ligation and nested PCR reads through MiXCR, storing one row per CDR3 protein. The repertoire holds some 34,000 distinct CDR3 sequences, with over 9% as singletons. The specimen was PBMCs spiked with cells of the T cell clone KT2. The source of this sequence is a human donor. The chain is built from TRBV11-2 and TRBJ2-3; 14 nucleotides line up with TRBD2. The CDR3: CASSFQTSGRAGDTQYF. The CDR3 coding sequence is TGTGCCAGCAGCTTCCAGACTAGCGGGAGGGCCGGGGATACGCAGTATTTT.